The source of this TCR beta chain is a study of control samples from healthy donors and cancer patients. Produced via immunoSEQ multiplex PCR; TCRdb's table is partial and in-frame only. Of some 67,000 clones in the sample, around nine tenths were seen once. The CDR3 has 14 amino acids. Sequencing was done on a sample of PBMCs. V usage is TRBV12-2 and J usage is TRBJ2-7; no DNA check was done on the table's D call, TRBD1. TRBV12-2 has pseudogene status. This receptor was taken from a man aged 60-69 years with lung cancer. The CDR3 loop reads CASREGQGQLEQYF. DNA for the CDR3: TGTGCAAGTCGGGAGGGACAGGGGCAGCTCGAGCAGTACTTC.